This entry concerns a single T cell receptor (beta chain). Its antigen is currently unknown. The data are from a study of response to subunit inactivated influenza vaccine. Study conclusions and caveats: Authors suggested that a seasonal influenza vaccination recruits few new T cells each time.

One entry per CDR3 protein, called by TCRdb with MiXCR from the RT-PCR reads. The table includes around 490,000 distinct CDR3 sequences, less than 10% detected once. The CDR3 consists of 12 residues. The germline V gene encodes CDR1 SGHKS and CDR2 YYEKEE (reference sequence). With 2 bases removed from V and 4 bases from J, the gap between germline ends came to 4 bases. The receptor comes from a man aged 50-75 years who received an inactivated influenza vaccine. The specimen comprised PBMCs from blood, sampled 23 months after vaccination. The chain employs TRBV5-5 and TRBJ1-5; D call uncertain. The CDR3 nucleotides read TGTGCCAGCAGCTTCTGGAATCAGCCCCAGCATTTT. This sequence encodes CASSFWNQPQHF. Supplemented by reference TRBV5-5 and TRBJ1-5, the full variable domain reads DAGVTQSPTHLIKTRGQQVTLRCSPISGHKSVSWYQQVLGQGPQFIFQYYEKEERGRGNFPDRFSARQFPNYSSELNVNALLLGDSALYLCASSFWNQPQHFGDGTRLSIL.